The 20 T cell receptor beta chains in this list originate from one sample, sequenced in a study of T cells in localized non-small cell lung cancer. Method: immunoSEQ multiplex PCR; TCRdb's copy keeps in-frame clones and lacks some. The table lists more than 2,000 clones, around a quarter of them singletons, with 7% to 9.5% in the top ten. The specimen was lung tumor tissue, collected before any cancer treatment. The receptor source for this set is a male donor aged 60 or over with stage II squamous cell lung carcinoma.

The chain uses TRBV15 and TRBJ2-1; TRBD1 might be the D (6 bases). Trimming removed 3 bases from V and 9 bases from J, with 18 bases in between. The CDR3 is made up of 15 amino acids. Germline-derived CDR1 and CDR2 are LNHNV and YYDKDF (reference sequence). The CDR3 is CATSSDRTPLSEQFF. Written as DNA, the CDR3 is TGTGCCACCAGCAGCGACAGGACCCCTTTGAGTGAGCAGTTCTTC.

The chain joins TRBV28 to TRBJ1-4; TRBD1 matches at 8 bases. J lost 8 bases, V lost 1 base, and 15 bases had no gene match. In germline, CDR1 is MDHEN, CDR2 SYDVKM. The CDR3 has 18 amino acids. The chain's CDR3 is CASSLFGQGQSKSEKLFF. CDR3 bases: TGTGCCAGCAGTTTATTCGGACAGGGTCAGAGCAAGTCGGAAAAACTGTTTTTT.

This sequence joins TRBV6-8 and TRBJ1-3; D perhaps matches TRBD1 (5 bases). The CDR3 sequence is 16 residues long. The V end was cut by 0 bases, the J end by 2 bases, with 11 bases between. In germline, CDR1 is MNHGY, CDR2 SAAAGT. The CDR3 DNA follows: TGTGCCAGCAGTTACTCGGGGACTGGGGCTGGAAACACCATATATTTT. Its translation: CASSYSGTGAGNTIYF.

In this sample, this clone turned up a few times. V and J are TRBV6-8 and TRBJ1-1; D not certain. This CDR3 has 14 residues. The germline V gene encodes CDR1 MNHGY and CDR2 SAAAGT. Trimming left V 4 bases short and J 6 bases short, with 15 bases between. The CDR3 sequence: CASSFWQESAEAFF. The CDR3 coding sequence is TGTGCCAGCAGTTTTTGGCAGGAGTCCGCTGAAGCTTTCTTT.

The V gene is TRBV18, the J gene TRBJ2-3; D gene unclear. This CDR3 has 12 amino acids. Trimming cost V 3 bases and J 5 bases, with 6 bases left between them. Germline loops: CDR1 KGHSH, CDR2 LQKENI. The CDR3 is CASSPDVDTQYF. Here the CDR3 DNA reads TGTGCCAGCTCACCGGACGTAGATACGCAGTATTTT.

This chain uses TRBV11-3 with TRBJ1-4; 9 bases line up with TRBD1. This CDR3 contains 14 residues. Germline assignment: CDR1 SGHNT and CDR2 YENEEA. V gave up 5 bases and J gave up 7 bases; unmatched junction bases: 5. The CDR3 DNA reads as TGTGCCAGCAGCGCGGGACAGGGAAGTGAAAAACTGTTTTTT. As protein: CASSAGQGSEKLFF.

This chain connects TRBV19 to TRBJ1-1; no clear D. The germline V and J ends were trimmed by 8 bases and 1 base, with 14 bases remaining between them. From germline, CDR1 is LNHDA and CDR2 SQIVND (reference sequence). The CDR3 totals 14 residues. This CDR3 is CASHGRTQNTEAFF. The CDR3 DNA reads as TGTGCCAGTCACGGACGCACTCAGAACACTGAAGCTTTCTTT.

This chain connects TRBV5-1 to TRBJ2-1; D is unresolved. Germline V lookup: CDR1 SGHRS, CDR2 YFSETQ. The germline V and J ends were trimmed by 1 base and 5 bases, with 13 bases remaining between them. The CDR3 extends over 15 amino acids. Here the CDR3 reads CASSLLGTGNNEQFF. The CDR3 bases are TGCGCCAGCAGCTTGTTAGGAACGGGCAACAATGAGCAGTTCTTC.

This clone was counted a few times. The CDR3 nucleotides read TGTGCCAGCAGCGTACAGGAACAAAACAATGAGCAGTTCTTC. Translation: CASSVQEQNNEQFF. The genes are TRBV9 and TRBJ2-1; unclear D gene. Trimming stripped 1 base from V and 5 bases from J, with 10 bases between. CDR1 is SGDLS, CDR2 YYNGEE, per germline. The CDR3 totals 14 residues.

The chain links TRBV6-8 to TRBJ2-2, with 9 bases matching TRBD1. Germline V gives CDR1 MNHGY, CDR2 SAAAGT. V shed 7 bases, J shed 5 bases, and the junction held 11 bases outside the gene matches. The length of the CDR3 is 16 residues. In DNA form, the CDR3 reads TGTGCCAGCAACAACAGGGGGCGAGAAGTAACCGGGGAGCTGTTTTTT. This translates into CASNNRGREVTGELFF.

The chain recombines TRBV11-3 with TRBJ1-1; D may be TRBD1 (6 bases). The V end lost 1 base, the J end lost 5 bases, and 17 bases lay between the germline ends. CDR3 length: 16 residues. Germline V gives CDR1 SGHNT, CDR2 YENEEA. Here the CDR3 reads CASSLGTALSATEAFF. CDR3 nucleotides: TGTGCCAGCAGCTTAGGGACAGCCTTATCAGCTACTGAAGCTTTCTTT.

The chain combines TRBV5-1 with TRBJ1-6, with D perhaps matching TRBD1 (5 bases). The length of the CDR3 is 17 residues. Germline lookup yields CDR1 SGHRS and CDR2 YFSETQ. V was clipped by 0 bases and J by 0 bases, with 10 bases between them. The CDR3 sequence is CASSLVEGSSYNSPLHF. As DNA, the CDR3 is TGCGCCAGCAGCTTGGTGGAGGGGAGCTCCTATAATTCACCCCTCCACTTT.

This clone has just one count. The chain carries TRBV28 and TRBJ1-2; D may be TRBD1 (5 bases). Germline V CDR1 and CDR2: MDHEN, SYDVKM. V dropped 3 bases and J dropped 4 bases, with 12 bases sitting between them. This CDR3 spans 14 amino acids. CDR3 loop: CASSFNGAGYGYTF. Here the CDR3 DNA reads TGTGCCAGCAGTTTTAACGGGGCTGGCTATGGCTACACCTTC.

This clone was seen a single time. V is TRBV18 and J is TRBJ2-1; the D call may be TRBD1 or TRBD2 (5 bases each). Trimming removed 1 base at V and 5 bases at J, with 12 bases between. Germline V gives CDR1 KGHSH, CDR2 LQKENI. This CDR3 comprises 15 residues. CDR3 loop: CASSPRIGTDNEQFF. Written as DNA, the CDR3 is TGTGCCAGCTCACCACGTATCGGGACGGACAATGAGCAGTTCTTC.

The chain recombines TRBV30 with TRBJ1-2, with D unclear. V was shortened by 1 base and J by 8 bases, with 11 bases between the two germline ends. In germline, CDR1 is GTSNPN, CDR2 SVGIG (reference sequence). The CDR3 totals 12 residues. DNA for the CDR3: TGTGCCTGGAGTGGGCAAACACTCGGCTACACCTTC. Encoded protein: CAWSGQTLGYTF.

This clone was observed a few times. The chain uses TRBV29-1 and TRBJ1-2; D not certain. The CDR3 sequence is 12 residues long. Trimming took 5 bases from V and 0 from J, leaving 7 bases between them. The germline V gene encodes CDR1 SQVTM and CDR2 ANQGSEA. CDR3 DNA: TGCAGCGTTCGGCCAGCTAACTATGGCTACACCTTC. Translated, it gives CSVRPANYGYTF.

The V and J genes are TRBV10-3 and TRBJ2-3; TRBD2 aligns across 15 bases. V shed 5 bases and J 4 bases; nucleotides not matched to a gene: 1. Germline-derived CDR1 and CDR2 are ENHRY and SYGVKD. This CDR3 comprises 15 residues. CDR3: CAISWTSGGADTQYF. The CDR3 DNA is TGTGCCATCAGTTGGACTAGCGGGGGGGCAGATACGCAGTATTTT.

Here the CDR3 DNA reads TGTGCCAGCAGCCAATGGGGCACAGATACGCAGTATTTT. This codes for CASSQWGTDTQYF. The chain employs TRBV16 and TRBJ2-3; the D is unclear. Between the trimmed V and J ends, which lost 1 base and 1 base, there was a span of 3 bases. CDR3 length equals 13 residues. The germline gives CDR1 KGHSY, CDR2 FQNENV.

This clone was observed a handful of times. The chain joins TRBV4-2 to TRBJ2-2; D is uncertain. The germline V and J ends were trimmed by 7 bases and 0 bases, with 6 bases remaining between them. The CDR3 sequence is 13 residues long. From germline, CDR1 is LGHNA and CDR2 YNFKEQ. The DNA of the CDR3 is TGTGCCAGCACCATCGCGAACACCGGGGAGCTGTTTTTT. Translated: CASTIANTGELFF.

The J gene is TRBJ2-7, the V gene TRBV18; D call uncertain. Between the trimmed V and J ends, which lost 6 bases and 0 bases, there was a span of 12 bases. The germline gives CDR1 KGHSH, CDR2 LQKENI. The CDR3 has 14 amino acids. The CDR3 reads CASSLQLDSYEQYF. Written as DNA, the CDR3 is TGTGCCAGCTCGCTGCAACTGGACTCCTACGAGCAGTACTTC. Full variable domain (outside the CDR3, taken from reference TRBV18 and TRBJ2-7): NAGVMQNPRHLVRRRGQEARLRCSPMKGHSHVYWYRQLPEEGLKFMVYLQKENIIDESGMPKERFSAEFPKEGPSILRIQQVVRGDSAAYFCASSLQLDSYEQYFGPGTRLTVT.